The clone carrying this TCR beta chain was detected only once. It was with 60 Vbeta and 13 Jbeta primers that the PCR ran. Sequencing was performed with immunoSEQ multiplex PCR; in TCRdb, only in-frame clones are kept and a portion is missing. The table has under 200,000 clones, roughly four fifths seen once; the top ten hold 2.5% to 3.5%. The sample originates from a study of cytomegalovirus exposure and HLA in healthy donors. The TCR originated in a woman aged 40-49 years in good health and CMV-seronegative. The sequenced sample consisted of PBMCs.

The CDR3 DNA reads as TGTGCCAGTAGTATAGGAGCGGGGGCCTACAATGAGCAGTTCTTC. It codes for CASSIGAGAYNEQFF. The rearrangement joins TRBV19 to TRBJ2-1; 8 nucleotides line up with TRBD2. With V trimmed by 1 base and J by 2 bases, 1 base remained unmatched. Germline-derived CDR1 and CDR2 are LNHDA and SQIVND (reference sequence). The CDR3 is 15 residues long. The whole variable domain, filled in from reference TRBV19 and TRBJ2-1, reads DGGITQSPKYLFRKEGQNVTLSCEQNLNHDAMYWYRQDPGQGLRLIYYSQIVNDFQKGDIAEGYSVSREKKESFPLTVTSAQKNPTAFYLCASSIGAGAYNEQFFGPGTRLTVL.